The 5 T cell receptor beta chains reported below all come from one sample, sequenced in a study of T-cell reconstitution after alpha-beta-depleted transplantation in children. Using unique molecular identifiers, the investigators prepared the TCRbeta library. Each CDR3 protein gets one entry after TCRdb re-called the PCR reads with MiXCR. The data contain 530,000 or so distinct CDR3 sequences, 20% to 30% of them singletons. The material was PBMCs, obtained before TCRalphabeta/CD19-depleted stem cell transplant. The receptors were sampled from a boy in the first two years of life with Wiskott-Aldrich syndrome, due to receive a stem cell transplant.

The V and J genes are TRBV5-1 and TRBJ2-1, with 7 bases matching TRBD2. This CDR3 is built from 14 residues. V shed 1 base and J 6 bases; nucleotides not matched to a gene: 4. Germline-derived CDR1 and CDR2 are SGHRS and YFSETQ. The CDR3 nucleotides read TGCGCCAGCAGCTTGATTCCTAGCGGCAATGAGCAGTTCTTC. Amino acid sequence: CASSLIPSGNEQFF.

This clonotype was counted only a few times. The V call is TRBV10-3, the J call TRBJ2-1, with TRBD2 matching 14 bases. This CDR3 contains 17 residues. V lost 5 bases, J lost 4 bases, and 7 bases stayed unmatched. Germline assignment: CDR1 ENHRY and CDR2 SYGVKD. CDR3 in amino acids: CAISSGTSGRRYNEQFF. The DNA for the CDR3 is TGTGCCATCAGTTCCGGGACTAGCGGGAGAAGGTACAATGAGCAGTTCTTC.

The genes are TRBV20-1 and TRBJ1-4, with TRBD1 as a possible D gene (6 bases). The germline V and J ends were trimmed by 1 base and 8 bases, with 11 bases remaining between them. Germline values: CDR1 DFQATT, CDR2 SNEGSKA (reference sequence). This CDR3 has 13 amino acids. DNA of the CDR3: TGCAGTGCTAGAGTGGGGGCGGGAGAAAAACTGTTTTTT. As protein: CSARVGAGEKLFF.

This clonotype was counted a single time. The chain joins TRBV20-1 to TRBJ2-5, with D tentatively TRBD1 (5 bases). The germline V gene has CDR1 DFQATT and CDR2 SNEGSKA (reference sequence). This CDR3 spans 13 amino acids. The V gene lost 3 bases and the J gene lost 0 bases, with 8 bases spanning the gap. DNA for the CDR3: TGCAGTGCTAGTCTGGGGCACCAAGAGACCCAGTACTTC. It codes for CSASLGHQETQYF.

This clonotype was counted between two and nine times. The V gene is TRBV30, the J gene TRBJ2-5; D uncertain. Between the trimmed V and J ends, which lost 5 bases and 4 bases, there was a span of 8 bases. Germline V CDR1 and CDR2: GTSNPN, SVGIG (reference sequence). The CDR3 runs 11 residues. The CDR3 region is CAWVNGETQYF. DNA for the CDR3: TGTGCCTGGGTCAATGGAGAGACCCAGTACTTC.